This T cell receptor beta chain emerged from a study of OX40 agonist ivuxolimab in advanced cancers. Overall study context: Ivuxolimab, an antibody acting as an agonist of OX40 (CD134), was used to treat patients. Notes on the study in general: In a subset of nonresponders, normalized T-cell clonal expansion was also low. Partial responders treated at 0.1-3.0 mg/kg exhibited clonal expansion among the lowest measured.

Germline V gene sequence: CDR1 LNHDA, CDR2 SQIVND (reference sequence). The V end lost 3 bases, the J end lost 2 bases, and 10 bases lay between the germline ends. There are 14 residues in the CDR3. Profiling relied on immunoSEQ multiplex PCR, and the TCRdb table lists in-frame clones only, not all of them. The sample has about 74,000 clones; 75% to 95% are singletons. With respect to this clone: What it recognizes is unknown.

Autoimmune disease history or systemic immunosuppression led to patients being barred. This specimen consisted of CD4+ or CD8+ T cells sorted from blood, obtained in a trial of the OX40 agonist ivuxolimab. The source of this sequence is an adult with an advanced solid tumor such as melanoma, head and neck, liver or kidney cancer. The genes are TRBV19 and TRBJ1-2; tentative D call: TRBD1 (5 bases). CDR3 nucleotide sequence: TGTGCCAGTAGTATGACCGGGGCCAACTATGGCTACACCTTC. Translation gives CASSMTGANYGYTF.